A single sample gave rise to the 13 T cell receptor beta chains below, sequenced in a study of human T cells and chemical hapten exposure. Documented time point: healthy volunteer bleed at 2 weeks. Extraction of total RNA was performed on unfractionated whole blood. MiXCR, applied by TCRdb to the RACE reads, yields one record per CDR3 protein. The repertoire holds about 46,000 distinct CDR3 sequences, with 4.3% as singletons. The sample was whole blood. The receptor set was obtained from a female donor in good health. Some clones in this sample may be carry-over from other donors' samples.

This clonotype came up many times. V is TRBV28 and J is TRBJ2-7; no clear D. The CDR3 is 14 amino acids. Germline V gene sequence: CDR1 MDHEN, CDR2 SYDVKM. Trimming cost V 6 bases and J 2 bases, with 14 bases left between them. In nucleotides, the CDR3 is TGTGCCAGCAGGGAACCACGTTCGCCCTACGAGCAGTACTTC. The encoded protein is CASREPRSPYEQYF.

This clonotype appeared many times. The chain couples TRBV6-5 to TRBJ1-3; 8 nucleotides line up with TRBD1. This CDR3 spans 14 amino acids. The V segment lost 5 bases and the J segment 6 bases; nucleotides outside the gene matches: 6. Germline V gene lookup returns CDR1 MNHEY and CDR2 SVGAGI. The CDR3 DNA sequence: TGTGCCAGCAGTCAGGGGGCGATTGAAAACACCATATATTTT. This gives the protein CASSQGAIENTIYF.

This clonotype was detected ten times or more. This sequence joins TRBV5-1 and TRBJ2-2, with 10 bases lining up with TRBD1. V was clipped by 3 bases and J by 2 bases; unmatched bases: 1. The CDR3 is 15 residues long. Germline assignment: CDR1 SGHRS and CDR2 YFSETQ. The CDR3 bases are TGCGCCAGCAGCTCGACAGGGGGCAACACCGGGGAGCTGTTTTTT. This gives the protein CASSSTGGNTGELFF.

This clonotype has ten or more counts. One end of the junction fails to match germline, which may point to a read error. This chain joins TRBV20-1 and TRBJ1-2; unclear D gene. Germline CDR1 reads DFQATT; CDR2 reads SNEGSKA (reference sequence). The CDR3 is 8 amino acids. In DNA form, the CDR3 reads TGCAGTGCTAGGGGGATTTTCTTC. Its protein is CSARGIFF.

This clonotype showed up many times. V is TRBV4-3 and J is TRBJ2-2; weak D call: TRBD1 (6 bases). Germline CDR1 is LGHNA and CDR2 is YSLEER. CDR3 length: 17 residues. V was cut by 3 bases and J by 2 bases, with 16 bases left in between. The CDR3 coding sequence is TGCGCCAGCAGCCAGTATGGAGGACAGACTAACACCGGGGAGCTGTTTTTT. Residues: CASSQYGGQTNTGELFF.

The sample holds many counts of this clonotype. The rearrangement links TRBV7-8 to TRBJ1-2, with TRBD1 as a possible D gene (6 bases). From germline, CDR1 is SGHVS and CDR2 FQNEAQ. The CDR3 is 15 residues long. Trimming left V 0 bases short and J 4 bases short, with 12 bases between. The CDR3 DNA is TGTGCCAGCAGCTTAGCTGGAGGGGGAAGCTATGGCTACACCTTC. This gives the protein CASSLAGGGSYGYTF.

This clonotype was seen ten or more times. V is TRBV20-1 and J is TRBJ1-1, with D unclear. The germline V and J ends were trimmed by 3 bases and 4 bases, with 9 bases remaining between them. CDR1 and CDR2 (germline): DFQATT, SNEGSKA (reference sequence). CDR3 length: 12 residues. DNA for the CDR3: TGCAGTGCTAGTATTTTTAGCACTGAAGCTTTCTTT. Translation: CSASIFSTEAFF.

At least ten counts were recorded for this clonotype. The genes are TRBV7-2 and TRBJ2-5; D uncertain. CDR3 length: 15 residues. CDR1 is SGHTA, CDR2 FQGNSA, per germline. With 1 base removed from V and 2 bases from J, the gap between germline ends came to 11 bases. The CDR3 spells CASSLGDLYQETQYF. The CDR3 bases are TGTGCCAGCAGCTTAGGGGATCTATATCAAGAGACCCAGTACTTC.

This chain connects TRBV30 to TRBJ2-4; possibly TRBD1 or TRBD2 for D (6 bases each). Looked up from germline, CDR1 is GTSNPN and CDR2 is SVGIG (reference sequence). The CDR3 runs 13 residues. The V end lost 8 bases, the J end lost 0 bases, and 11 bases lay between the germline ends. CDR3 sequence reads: CALEGVAKNIQYF. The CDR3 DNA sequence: TGTGCCCTGGAGGGGGTAGCCAAAAACATTCAGTACTTC. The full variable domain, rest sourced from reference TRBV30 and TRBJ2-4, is SQTIHQWPATLVQPVGSPLSLECTVEGTSNPNLYWYRQAAGRGLQLLFYSVGIGQISSEVPQNLSASRPQDRQFILSSKKLLLSDSGFYLCALEGVAKNIQYFGAGTRLSVL.

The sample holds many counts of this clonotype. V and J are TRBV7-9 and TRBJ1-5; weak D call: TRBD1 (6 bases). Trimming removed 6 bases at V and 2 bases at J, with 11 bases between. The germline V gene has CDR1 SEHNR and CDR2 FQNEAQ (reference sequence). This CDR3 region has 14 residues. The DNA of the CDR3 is TGTGCCAGCAGTAGGGGGAGGGGCAATCAGCCCCAGCATTTT. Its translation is CASSRGRGNQPQHF.

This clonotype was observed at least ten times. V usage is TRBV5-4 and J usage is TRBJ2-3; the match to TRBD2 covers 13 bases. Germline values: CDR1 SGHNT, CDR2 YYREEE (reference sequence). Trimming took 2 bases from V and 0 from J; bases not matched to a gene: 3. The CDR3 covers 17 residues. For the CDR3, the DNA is TGTGCCAGCAGCTTCACTAGCGGGGGGGCTAGCACAGATACGCAGTATTTT. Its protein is CASSFTSGGASTDTQYF.

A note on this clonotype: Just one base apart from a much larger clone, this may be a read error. CDR3: CASSEAAGVGKNIQYF. The DNA for the CDR3 is TGTGCCAGCAGTGAAGCAGCCGGAGTAGGCAAAAACATTCAGTACTTC. The chain recombines TRBV2 with TRBJ2-4; D is unresolved. This CDR3 comprises 16 residues. CDR1 SNHLY and CDR2 FYNNEI come from the germline V gene. The germline V and J ends were trimmed by 0 bases and 3 bases, with 12 bases remaining between them.

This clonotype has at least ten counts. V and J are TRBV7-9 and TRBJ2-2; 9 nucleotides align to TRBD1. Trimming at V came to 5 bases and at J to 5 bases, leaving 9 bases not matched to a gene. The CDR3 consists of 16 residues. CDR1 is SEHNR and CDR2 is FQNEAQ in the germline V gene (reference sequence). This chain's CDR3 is CASSPRQGGRTGELFF. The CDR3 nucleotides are TGTGCCAGCAGCCCGCGACAGGGGGGCAGAACCGGGGAGCTGTTTTTT.